This is a list of T cell receptor beta chains from one sample in a study of cytotoxic CD8 clonotypes in ibrutinib-treated CLL. Produced via immunoSEQ multiplex PCR; TCRdb's table is partial and in-frame only. Of hundreds of thousands of clones listed, 70% to 75% are singletons. This specimen consisted of PBMCs, obtained after 12 months of ibrutinib treatment. The receptor source for this set is a human donor with chronic lymphocytic leukemia. CDR3s include the opening cysteine and the closing phenylalanine or tryptophan. Each record gives: V gene, clone size, J gene, D gene, CDR3 DNA, CDR3 protein. D genes are given only for firm matches. Clone size is shown for a subset of rows, as once, few, many or a class of expanded clone.

v_gene: TRBV5-3; abundance: NA; j_gene: TRBJ1-1; d_gene: NA; CDR3nt: TGTGCCAGAAGCTTGAATAAGCCGGGGACTGAAGCTTTCTTT; CDR3aa: CARSLNKPGTEAFF
v_gene: TRBV6-1; abundance: NA; j_gene: TRBJ1-6; d_gene: NA; CDR3nt: TGTGCCAGCAGTGAATGGAATTCACCCCTCCACTTT; CDR3aa: CASSEWNSPLHF
v_gene: TRBV12-5; abundance: NA; j_gene: TRBJ2-3; d_gene: TRBD2; CDR3nt: TGTGCTAGTGGTTTGGCCTCCGGGACTATTTCGGATACGCAGTATTTT; CDR3aa: CASGLASGTISDTQYF
v_gene: TRBV2; abundance: few; j_gene: TRBJ2-7; d_gene: NA; CDR3nt: TGTGCCAGCAGGGTACAGGCTATCAACGAGCAGTACTTC; CDR3aa: CASRVQAINEQYF
v_gene: TRBV5-6; abundance: NA; j_gene: TRBJ2-5; d_gene: NA; CDR3nt: TGTGCCAGCACCATAATGGGAGGGGGAGAGACCCAGTACTTC; CDR3aa: CASTIMGGGETQYF
v_gene: TRBV13; abundance: NA; j_gene: TRBJ1-2; d_gene: TRBD1; CDR3nt: TGCGCCAGCAGCTTAGGGGGACAGAACTATGGCTACACCTTC; CDR3aa: CASSLGGQNYGYTF
v_gene: TRBV6-4; abundance: NA; j_gene: TRBJ1-2; d_gene: TRBD1; CDR3nt: TGTGCCAGCAGTGACTCGGGACAGGGGAACTATGGCTACACCTTC; CDR3aa: CASSDSGQGNYGYTF
v_gene: TRBV5-1; abundance: once; j_gene: TRBJ2-2; d_gene: TRBD1; CDR3nt: TGCGCCAGCAGCTTGGTGGGACAGACGAACACCGGGGAGCTGTTTTTT; CDR3aa: CASSLVGQTNTGELFF
v_gene: TRBV5-1; abundance: NA; j_gene: TRBJ2-3; d_gene: NA; CDR3nt: TGCGCCAGTAGGACGGAAGGTAGCACAGATACGCAGTATTTT; CDR3aa: CASRTEGSTDTQYF
v_gene: TRBV7-2; abundance: NA; j_gene: TRBJ2-4; d_gene: NA; CDR3nt: TGTGCCAGCAGCTCCGGATCGGGCCGAAGTGACATTCAGTACTTC; CDR3aa: CASSSGSGRSDIQYF
v_gene: TRBV9; abundance: NA; j_gene: TRBJ2-2; d_gene: TRBD2; CDR3nt: TGTGCCAGCAGCGGGACTAGCGGGAGGAACACCGGGGAGCTGTTTTTT; CDR3aa: CASSGTSGRNTGELFF
v_gene: TRBV15; abundance: few; j_gene: TRBJ1-1; d_gene: NA; CDR3nt: TGTGCCACCAGCGAGGACAGTCGGACTGAAGCTTTCTTT; CDR3aa: CATSEDSRTEAFF
v_gene: TRBV4-2; abundance: NA; j_gene: TRBJ2-7; d_gene: TRBD2; CDR3nt: TGTGCCAGCAGCCAGGCTAGCGGGGGGATCTACGAGCAGTACTTC; CDR3aa: CASSQASGGIYEQYF
v_gene: TRBV7-2; abundance: NA; j_gene: TRBJ1-2; d_gene: TRBD1; CDR3nt: TGTGCCAGCAGTCGCCAGACAGGGGGCGCATTAATTTACACCTTC; CDR3aa: CASSRQTGGALIYTF
v_gene: TRBV5-6; abundance: NA; j_gene: TRBJ1-2; d_gene: NA; CDR3nt: TGTGCCAGCAGCTTGGGTTTAGGAGGCGGCTACACCTTC; CDR3aa: CASSLGLGGGYTF
v_gene: TRBV28; abundance: NA; j_gene: TRBJ2-7; d_gene: TRBD2; CDR3nt: TGTGCCAGCCAGACTAGCGGGCCTTACGAGCAGTACTTC; CDR3aa: CASQTSGPYEQYF
v_gene: TRBV18; abundance: few; j_gene: TRBJ1-2; d_gene: TRBD1; CDR3nt: TGTGCCAGCTCACTACCGACAGGGAGCTATGGCTACACCTTC; CDR3aa: CASSLPTGSYGYTF
v_gene: TRBV19; abundance: few; j_gene: TRBJ1-4; d_gene: TRBD1; CDR3nt: TGTGCCAGTACCGGGAGGGACAGAAATGAAAAACTGTTTTTT; CDR3aa: CASTGRDRNEKLFF